This record concerns one T cell receptor beta chain sequence. CDR1 SEHNR and CDR2 FQNEAQ come from the germline V gene (reference sequence). The CDR3 has 15 residues. V was pared by 4 bases and J by 5 bases, with 17 bases between. The sample comes from a study of T-cell reconstitution after alpha-beta-depleted transplantation in children. Unique molecular identifiers were incorporated into the prepared TCRbeta library. TCRdb reprocessed the PCR reads with MiXCR, giving one entry per CDR3 protein. Altogether fewer than 700,000 distinct CDR3 sequences are present, about an eighth being singletons, with the ten largest covering 2.2%.

Sequenced here: PBMCs, mostly from graft donor cells, sampled 360 days after TCRalphabeta/CD19-depleted stem cell transplant. The chain is built from TRBV7-9 and TRBJ2-5; D is possibly TRBD2 (6 bases). The sequence came from a male patient younger than 18 who had a stem cell transplant for acute myeloid leukemia, so the T cells may come from the graft donor. As DNA, the CDR3 is TGTGCCAGCAGCTCCTTCGACATCCGGGGGGAGACCCAGTACTTC. Translation: CASSSFDIRGETQYF.